These T cell receptor beta chains were read from a single sample in a study of blood T cell repertoires in COVID-19. Method: immunoSEQ multiplex PCR; TCRdb's copy keeps in-frame clones and lacks some. The table lists roughly 400,000 clones, around 90% of them singletons. The sample consisted of PBMCs or T cells enriched from blood (not recorded which). All receptors derive from a man aged 18 to 29 who had recovered from COVID-19. Each CDR3 is given without its conserved first and last residue. The D gene is left open where the match is weak.

D: NA
J: TRBJ1-1
V: TRBV7-8
CDR3: ASSPRLVNTEAF

D: NA
J: TRBJ1-6
V: TRBV19
CDR3: ASSILPQTSSNSPLH

D: NA
J: TRBJ1-2
V: TRBV2
CDR3: ASSETGNGYT

D: TRBD1
J: TRBJ1-2
V: TRBV19
CDR3: ASSILGQEDLGGYT

D: TRBD2
J: TRBJ2-7
V: TRBV27
CDR3: ASSSRRLAGAHEQY

D: NA
J: TRBJ1-6
V: TRBV11-2
CDR3: ASSYKIDSPLH

D: TRBD2
J: TRBJ2-7
V: TRBV7-8
CDR3: ASSSRTSGGSYEQY

D: NA
J: TRBJ1-2
V: TRBV3-1/TRBV3-2
CDR3: ASSLGQTRTNYGYT

D: NA
J: TRBJ1-2
V: TRBV7-3
CDR3: ASSLPTGPYGYT

D: NA
J: TRBJ1-6
V: TRBV9
CDR3: ASSTRQENSPLH

D: NA
J: TRBJ2-6
V: TRBV5-6
CDR3: ASSLVRVRGGSGANVLT

D: NA
J: TRBJ2-3
V: TRBV5-1
CDR3: ASSLSWGRVGTDTQY

D: TRBD1
J: TRBJ1-6
V: TRBV3-1/TRBV3-2
CDR3: ASSQGTGINSPLH

D: TRBD1
J: TRBJ2-2
V: TRBV7-6
CDR3: ASSLGALQGGTGELF

D: TRBD2
J: TRBJ2-2
V: TRBV9
CDR3: ASSIRTSGTSAELF

D: NA
J: TRBJ2-2
V: TRBV19
CDR3: ASSPGTNTGELF

D: TRBD2
J: TRBJ2-5
V: TRBV30
CDR3: AWSPLTSVRQETQY

D: NA
J: TRBJ1-2
V: TRBV28
CDR3: ASSARGFSDGYT

D: NA
J: TRBJ1-5
V: TRBV10-1
CDR3: ASRAQGARNQPQH

D: TRBD1
J: TRBJ2-5
V: TRBV27
CDR3: ASSLRTGLETQY

D: TRBD2
J: TRBJ2-3
V: TRBV12-3/TRBV12-4
CDR3: ASLAGVRDTQY

D: TRBD1
J: TRBJ1-1
V: TRBV28
CDR3: ASSAAGTEYTEAF

D: NA
J: TRBJ1-1
V: TRBV5-4
CDR3: ASSLQGKNTEAF

D: NA
J: TRBJ1-2
V: TRBV29-1
CDR3: SVERSGLGGYT

D: NA
J: TRBJ2-1
V: TRBV6-1
CDR3: ASSEAFREQF

D: NA
J: TRBJ2-2
V: TRBV4-1
CDR3: ASSQDPGRGNTGELF

D: TRBD1
J: TRBJ1-2
V: TRBV5-4
CDR3: ASSPRTGGAGGYT

D: NA
J: TRBJ2-1
V: TRBV3-1/TRBV3-2
CDR3: ASSPNSGYSYNEQF

D: NA
J: TRBJ1-4
V: TRBV6-1
CDR3: ASSDQWTNEKLF

D: NA
J: TRBJ1-5
V: TRBV28
CDR3: ASSSPPPGPQH

D: NA
J: TRBJ1-1
V: TRBV28
CDR3: ASSEGDPPSTEAF

D: NA
J: TRBJ2-1
V: TRBV11-2
CDR3: ASSSADRTLYNEQF

D: NA
J: TRBJ2-2
V: TRBV7-6
CDR3: ASSLASAGPGELF

D: TRBD1
J: TRBJ1-6
V: TRBV3-1/TRBV3-2
CDR3: ASSQLGQGKYNSPLH

D: TRBD2
J: TRBJ2-5
V: TRBV12-5
CDR3: ASGLTSGGGTKTQY

D: NA
J: TRBJ1-1
V: TRBV5-1
CDR3: ASSGGMNTEAF

D: NA
J: TRBJ1-4
V: TRBV21-1
CDR3: ASYGSGVREKLF

D: TRBD2
J: TRBJ2-5
V: TRBV4-1
CDR3: ASSQVAGETQY

D: NA
J: TRBJ2-6
V: TRBV15
CDR3: AASGAGANVLT

D: NA
J: TRBJ1-4
V: TRBV27
CDR3: ASSLSQQRNEKLF

D: NA
J: TRBJ2-7
V: TRBV28
CDR3: ASTSPGLSYEQY

D: TRBD2
J: TRBJ2-1
V: TRBV14
CDR3: ASSQLAGTYNEQF

D: NA
J: TRBJ2-2
V: TRBV5-4
CDR3: ASSPPQGNGELF

D: NA
J: TRBJ1-5
V: TRBV5-8
CDR3: ASSLGQTSNQPQH

D: NA
J: TRBJ2-3
V: TRBV6-2/TRBV6-3
CDR3: ASSPGNKQY

D: TRBD2
J: TRBJ2-7
V: TRBV3-1/TRBV3-2
CDR3: ASSQSEGTSGKQY